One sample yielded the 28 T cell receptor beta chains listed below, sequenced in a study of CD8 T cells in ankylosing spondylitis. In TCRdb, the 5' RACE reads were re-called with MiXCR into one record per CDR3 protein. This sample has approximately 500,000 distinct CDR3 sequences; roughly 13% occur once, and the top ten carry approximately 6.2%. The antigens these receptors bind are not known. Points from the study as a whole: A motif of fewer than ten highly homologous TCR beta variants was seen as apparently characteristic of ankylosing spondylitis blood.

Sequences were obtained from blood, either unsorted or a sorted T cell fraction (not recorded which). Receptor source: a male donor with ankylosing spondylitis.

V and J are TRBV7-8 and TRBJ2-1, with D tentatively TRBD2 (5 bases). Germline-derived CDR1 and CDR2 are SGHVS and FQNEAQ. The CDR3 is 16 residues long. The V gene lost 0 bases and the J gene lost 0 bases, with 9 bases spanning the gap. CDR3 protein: CASSLARALSYNEQFF. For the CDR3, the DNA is TGTGCCAGCAGCTTAGCGAGGGCGCTCTCCTACAATGAGCAGTTCTTC.

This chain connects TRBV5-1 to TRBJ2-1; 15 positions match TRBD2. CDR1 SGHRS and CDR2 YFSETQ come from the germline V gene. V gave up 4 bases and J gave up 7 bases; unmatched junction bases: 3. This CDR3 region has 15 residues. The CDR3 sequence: CASSGGLAGGNEQFF. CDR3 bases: TGCGCCAGCAGCGGGGGACTAGCGGGGGGTAATGAGCAGTTCTTC.

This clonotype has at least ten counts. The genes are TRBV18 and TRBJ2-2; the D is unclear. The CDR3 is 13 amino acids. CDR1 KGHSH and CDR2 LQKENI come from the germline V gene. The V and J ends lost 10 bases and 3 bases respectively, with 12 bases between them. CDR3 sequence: CAIPLADTGELFF. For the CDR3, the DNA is TGTGCCATCCCGTTAGCTGACACCGGGGAGCTGTTTTTT.

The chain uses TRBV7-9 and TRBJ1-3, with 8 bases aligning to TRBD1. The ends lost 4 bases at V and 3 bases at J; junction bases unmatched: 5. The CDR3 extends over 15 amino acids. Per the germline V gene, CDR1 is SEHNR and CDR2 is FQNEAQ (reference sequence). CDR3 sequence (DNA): TGTGCCAGCAGCTCAGGGGGCCGTTTTGGAAACACCATATATTTT. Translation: CASSSGGRFGNTIYF.

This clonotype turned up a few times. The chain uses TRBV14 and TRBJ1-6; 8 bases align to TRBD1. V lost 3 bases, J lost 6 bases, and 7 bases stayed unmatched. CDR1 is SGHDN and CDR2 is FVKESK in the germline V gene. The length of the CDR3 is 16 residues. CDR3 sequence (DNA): TGTGCCAGCAGCCAGTACCGACAGGGGTTTAATTCACCCCTCCACTTT. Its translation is CASSQYRQGFNSPLHF.

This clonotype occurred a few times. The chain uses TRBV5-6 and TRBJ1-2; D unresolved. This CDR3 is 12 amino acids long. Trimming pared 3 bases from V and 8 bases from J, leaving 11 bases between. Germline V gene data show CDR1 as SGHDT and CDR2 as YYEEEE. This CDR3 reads CASSWPRGGYTF. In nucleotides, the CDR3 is TGTGCCAGCAGCTGGCCACGGGGAGGCTACACCTTC.

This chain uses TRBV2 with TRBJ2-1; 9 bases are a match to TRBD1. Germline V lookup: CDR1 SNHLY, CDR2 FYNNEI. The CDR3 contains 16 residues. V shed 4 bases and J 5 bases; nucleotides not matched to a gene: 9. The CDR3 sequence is CASSGDRDRVDNEQFF. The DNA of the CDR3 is TGTGCCAGCAGTGGGGACCGGGACAGGGTGGACAATGAGCAGTTCTTC.

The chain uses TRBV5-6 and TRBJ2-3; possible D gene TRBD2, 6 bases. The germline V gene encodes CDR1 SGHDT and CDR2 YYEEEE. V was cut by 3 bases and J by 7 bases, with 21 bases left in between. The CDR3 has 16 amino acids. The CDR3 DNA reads TGTGCCAGCAGCTCGGAACCGGGACTCTTACCTCATACGCAGTATTTT. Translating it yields CASSSEPGLLPHTQYF.

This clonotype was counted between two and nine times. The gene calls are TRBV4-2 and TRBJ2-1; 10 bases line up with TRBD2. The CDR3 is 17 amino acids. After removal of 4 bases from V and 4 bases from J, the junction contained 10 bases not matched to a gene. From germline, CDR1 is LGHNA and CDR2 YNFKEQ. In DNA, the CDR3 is TGTGCCAGCAGCCTCCAAGGTGGGACTAGCGAGTACAATGAGCAGTTCTTC. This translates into CASSLQGGTSEYNEQFF.

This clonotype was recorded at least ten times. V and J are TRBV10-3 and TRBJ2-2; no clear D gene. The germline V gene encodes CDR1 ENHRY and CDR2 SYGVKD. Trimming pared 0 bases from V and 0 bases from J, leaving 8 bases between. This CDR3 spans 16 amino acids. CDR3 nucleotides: TGTGCCATCAGTGAGTCAGGGCAGTCGAACACCGGGGAGCTGTTTTTT. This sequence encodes CAISESGQSNTGELFF.

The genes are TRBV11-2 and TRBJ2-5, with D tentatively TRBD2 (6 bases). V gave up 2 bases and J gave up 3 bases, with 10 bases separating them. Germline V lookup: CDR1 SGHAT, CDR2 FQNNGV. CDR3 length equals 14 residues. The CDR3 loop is CASSLLREKETQYF. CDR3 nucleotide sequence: TGTGCCAGCAGCTTACTGCGGGAAAAAGAGACCCAGTACTTC.

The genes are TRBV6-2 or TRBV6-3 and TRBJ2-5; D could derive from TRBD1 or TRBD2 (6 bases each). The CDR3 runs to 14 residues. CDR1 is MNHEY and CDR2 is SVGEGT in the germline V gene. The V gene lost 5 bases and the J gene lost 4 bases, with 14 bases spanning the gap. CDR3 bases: TGTGCCAGCAGTAAGGGGGGAGGTCCAGAGACCCAGTACTTC. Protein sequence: CASSKGGGPETQYF.

The CDR3: CASSLGSVGRAGGTDTQYF. DNA for the CDR3: TGTGCCAGCAGCTTGGGATCGGTCGGGAGGGCCGGGGGCACAGATACGCAGTATTTT. This sequence joins TRBV5-4 and TRBJ2-3; 8 bases match TRBD2. Germline V gene lookup returns CDR1 SGHNT and CDR2 YYREEE (reference sequence). The CDR3 length is 19 residues. V was clipped by 0 bases and J by 1 base; unmatched bases: 13.

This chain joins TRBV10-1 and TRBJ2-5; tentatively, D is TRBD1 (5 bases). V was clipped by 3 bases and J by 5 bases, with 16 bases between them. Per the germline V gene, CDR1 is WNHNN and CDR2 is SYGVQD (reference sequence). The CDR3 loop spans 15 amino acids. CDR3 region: CASSDYGRGAETQYF. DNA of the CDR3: TGCGCCAGCAGTGACTACGGAAGGGGTGCGGAGACCCAGTACTTC.

The CDR3 spells CASRRPDTDTQYF. CDR3 sequence (DNA): TGTGCCAGCAGGAGGCCTGACACAGATACGCAGTATTTT. The gene calls are TRBV5-4 and TRBJ2-3; D not resolved. Trimming removed 5 bases at V and 2 bases at J, with 9 bases between. CDR1 and CDR2 from the germline V gene are SGHNT and YYREEE (reference sequence). The CDR3 has 13 amino acids. Complete variable domain (other parts from reference TRBV5-4 and TRBJ2-3): ETGVTQSPTHLIKTRGQQVTLRCSSQSGHNTVSWYQQALGQGPQFIFQYYREEENGRGNFPPRFSGLQFPNYSSELNVNALELDDSALYLCASRRPDTDTQYFGPGTRLTVL.

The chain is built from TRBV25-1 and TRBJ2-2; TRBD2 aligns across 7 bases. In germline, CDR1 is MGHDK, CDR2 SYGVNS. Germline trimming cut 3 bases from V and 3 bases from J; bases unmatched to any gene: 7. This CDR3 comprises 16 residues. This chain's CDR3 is CASSEGRAIYTGELFF. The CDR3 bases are TGTGCCAGCAGTGAGGGGAGGGCTATCTACACCGGGGAGCTGTTTTTT.

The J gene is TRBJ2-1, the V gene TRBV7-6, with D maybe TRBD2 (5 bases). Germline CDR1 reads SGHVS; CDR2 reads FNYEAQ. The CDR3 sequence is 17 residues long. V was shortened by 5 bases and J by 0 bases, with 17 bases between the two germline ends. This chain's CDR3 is CASSQIGGRVSYNEQFF. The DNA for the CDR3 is TGTGCCAGCAGCCAAATTGGCGGGCGGGTCTCCTACAATGAGCAGTTCTTC.

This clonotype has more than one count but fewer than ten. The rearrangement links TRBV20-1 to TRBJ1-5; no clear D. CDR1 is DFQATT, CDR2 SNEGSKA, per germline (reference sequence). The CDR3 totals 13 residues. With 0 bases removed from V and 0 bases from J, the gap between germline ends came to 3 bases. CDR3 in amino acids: CSAREYSNQPQHF. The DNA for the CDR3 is TGCAGTGCTAGAGAGTATAGCAATCAGCCCCAGCATTTT.

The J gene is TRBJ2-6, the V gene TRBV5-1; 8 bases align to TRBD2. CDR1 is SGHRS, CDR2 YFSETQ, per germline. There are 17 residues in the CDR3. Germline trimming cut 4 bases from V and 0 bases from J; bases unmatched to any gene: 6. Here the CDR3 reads CASSPSGRGSGANVLTF. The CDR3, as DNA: TGCGCCAGCAGCCCCAGCGGGAGAGGCTCTGGGGCCAACGTCCTGACTTTC.

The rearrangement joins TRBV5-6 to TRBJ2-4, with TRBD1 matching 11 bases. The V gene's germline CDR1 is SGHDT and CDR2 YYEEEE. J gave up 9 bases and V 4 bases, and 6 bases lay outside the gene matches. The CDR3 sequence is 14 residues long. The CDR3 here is CASSPWTGGPIQYF. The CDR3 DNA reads TGTGCCAGCAGCCCCTGGACAGGGGGCCCCATTCAGTACTTC.

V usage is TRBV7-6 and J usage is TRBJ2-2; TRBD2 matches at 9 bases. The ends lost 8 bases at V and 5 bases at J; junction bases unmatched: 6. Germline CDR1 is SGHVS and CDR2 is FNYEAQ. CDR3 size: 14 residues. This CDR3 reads CASGREGRTGELFF. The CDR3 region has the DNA TGTGCCAGCGGGCGGGAGGGCCGGACCGGGGAGCTGTTTTTT.

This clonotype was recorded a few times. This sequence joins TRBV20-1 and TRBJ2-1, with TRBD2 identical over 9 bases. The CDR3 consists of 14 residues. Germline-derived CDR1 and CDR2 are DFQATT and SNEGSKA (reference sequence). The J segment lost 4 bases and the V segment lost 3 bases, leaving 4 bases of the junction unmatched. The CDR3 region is CSASMGLAYNEQFF. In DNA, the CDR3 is TGCAGTGCTAGTATGGGACTAGCTTACAATGAGCAGTTCTTC.

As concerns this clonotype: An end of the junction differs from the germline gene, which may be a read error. This CDR3 reads CASREGRDSSLFSNQPQHF. The CDR3 region has the DNA TGTGCCAGCAGGGAAGGGCGGGACAGTTCTCTTTTTAGCAATCAGCCCCAGCATTTT. The chain uses TRBV6-1 and TRBJ1-5; 7 bases fit TRBD1. The CDR3 extends over 19 amino acids. Germline V gene data show CDR1 as MNHNS and CDR2 as SASEGT.

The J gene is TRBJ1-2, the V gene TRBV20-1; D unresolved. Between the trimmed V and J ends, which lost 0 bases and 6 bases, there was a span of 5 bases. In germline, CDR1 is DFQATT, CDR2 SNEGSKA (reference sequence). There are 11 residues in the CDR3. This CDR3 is CSARDENGYTF. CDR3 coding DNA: TGCAGTGCTAGAGACGAAAATGGCTACACCTTC.

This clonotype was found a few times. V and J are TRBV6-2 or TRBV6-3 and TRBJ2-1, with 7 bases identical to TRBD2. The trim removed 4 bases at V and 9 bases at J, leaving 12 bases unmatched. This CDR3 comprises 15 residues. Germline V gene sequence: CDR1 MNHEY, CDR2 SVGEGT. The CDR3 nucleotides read TGTGCCAGCAGTTCCCCTGGGAGGGCGTCGAGTGAGCAGTTCTTC. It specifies CASSSPGRASSEQFF.

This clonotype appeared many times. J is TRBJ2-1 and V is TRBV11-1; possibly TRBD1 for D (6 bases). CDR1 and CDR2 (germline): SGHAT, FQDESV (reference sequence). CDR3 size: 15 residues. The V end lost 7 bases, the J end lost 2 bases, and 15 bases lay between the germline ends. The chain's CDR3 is CASTRMGATYNEQFF. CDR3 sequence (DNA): TGTGCCAGCACCCGCATGGGGGCGACCTACAATGAGCAGTTCTTC.

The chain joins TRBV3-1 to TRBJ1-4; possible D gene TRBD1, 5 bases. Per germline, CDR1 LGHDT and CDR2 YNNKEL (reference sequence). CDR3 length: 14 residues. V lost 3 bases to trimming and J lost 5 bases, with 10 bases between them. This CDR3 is CASSQTVINEKLFF. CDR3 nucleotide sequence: TGTGCCAGCAGCCAGACAGTTATAAATGAAAAACTGTTTTTT.

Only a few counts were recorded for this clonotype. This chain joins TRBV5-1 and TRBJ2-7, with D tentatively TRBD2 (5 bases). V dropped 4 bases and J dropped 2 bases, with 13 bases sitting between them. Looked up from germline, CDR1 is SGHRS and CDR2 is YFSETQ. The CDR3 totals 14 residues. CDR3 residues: CASSPSGLPYEQYV. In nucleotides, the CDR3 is TGCGCCAGCAGCCCGAGCGGCCTACCCTACGAGCAGTACGTC.